The TCR beta chain under discussion was sequenced for a study of T-cell reconstitution after alpha-beta-depleted transplantation in children (dated by TCRdb to 2016 to 2017). Background for the entire study: Using TCR repertoire profiling, the study followed T-cell immune reconstitution in a quantitative way in children after TCRalphabeta/CD19-depleted allogeneic hematopoietic cell transplantation. Points the paper makes about the study in general: The high TCRbeta diversity at day 60 in some patients was ascribed to recipient T cells and intrathymic progenitors that had survived conditioning. Over subsequent months, a decline in hyperexpanded clone frequencies was noted, and after one year, T-cell counts and TCRbeta diversity were mostly ascribed to newly produced T cells. The apparently early alphabetaT-cell count recovery about two months after transplant was reportedly dependent on only several hundred rapidly expanded clones derived from non-depleted graft cells.

Preparation of the library involved PCR. The sequencer was an Illumina HiSeq 2500. TCR library preparation used molecular barcoding, with unique molecular identifiers applied to normalize quantification of the TCRbeta repertoire. TCRdb ran its own pipeline on the public reads, namely fastp trimming at Q25 and MiXCR clone calling, and kept in-frame beta chains. Entries are consolidated by CDR3 protein sequence, retaining the most common genes and DNA. The table for this sample lists about 260,000 distinct CDR3 sequences; roughly 8.2% of them were counted only once. In total, the top ten clones hold 6% to 7% of the sample. V is pared back by 3 bases and J by 7 bases, with 16 bases lying between the germline termini. The CDR3 goes from the cysteine to the phenylalanine over 15 residues. Only CDR3 DNA is held: 45 bases, read in frame from base 1. The germline V gene provides CDR1 SGHAT and CDR2 FQNNGV.

The treatment or condition label on this specimen signifies: allogeneic hematopoietic cell transplantation with graft depleted of TCRalphabeta T cells and CD19 B cells. Transplant recipients were children who received TCRalphabeta/CD19-depleted allogeneic hematopoietic cell grafts. This clonotype was recorded many times. The target of this receptor is not known. Qualities for individual bases were not recorded, and no much larger clone is one base off. The sample was PBMCs, mostly from graft donor cells, taken 180 days after TCRalphabeta/CD19-depleted stem cell transplant. This TCR was sampled from a male patient younger than 18 who had a stem cell transplant for acute lymphoblastic leukemia, so the T cells may come from the graft donor. The chain uses TRBV11-2 and TRBJ2-1, with no confidently assigned D gene. The CDR3 here reads CASSLARGPSNEQFF. DNA sequence: TGTGCCAGCAGCTTGGCCCGTGGGCCCAGTAATGAGCAGTTCTTC.